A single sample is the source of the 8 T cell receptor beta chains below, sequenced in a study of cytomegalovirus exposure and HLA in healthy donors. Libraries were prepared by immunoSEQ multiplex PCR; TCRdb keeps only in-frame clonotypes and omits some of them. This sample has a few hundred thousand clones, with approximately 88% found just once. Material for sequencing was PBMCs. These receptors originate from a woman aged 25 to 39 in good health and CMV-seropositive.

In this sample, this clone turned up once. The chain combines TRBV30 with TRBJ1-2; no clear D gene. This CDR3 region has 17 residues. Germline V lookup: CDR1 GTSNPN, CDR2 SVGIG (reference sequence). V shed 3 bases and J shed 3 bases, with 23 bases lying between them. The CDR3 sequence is CAWRTQPTVSTDYGYTF. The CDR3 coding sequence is TGTGCCTGGAGGACACAGCCCACCGTATCCACGGACTATGGCTACACCTTC.

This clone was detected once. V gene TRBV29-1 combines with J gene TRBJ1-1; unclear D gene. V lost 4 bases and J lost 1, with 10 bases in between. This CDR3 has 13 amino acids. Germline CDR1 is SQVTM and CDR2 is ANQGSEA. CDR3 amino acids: CSVVNTKNTEAFF. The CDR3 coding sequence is TGCAGCGTTGTTAACACGAAGAACACTGAAGCTTTCTTT.

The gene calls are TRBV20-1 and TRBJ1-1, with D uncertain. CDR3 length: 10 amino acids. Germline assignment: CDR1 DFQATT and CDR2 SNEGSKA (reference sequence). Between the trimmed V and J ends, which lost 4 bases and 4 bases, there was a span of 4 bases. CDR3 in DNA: TGCAGTGCTATCGGCACTGAAGCTTTCTTT. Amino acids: CSAIGTEAFF.

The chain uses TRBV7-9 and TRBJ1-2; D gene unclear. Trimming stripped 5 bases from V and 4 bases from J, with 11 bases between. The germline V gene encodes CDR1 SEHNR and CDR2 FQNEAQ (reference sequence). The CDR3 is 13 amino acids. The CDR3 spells CASSPPAGYGYTF. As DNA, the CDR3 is TGTGCCAGCAGCCCCCCCGCGGGCTATGGCTACACCTTC.

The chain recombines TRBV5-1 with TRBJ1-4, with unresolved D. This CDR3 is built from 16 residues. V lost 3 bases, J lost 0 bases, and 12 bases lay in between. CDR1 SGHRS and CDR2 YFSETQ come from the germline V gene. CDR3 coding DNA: TGCGCCAGCAGCTCCGGCCGGGCGGCAACTAATGAAAAACTGTTTTTT. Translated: CASSSGRAATNEKLFF.

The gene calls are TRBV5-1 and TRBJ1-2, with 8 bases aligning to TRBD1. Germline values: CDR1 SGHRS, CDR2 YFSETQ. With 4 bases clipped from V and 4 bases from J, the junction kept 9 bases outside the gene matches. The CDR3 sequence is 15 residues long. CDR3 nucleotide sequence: TGCGCCAGCAGCAAGACAGGGGAAGAGGGCTATGGCTACACCTTC. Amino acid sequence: CASSKTGEEGYGYTF.

CDR3 nucleotides: TGTGCCAGCAGTTCTTTCAGGGTCAACTACGAGCAGTACTTC. It is translated as CASSSFRVNYEQYF. V gene TRBV27 combines with J gene TRBJ2-7; TRBD1 is a possible D gene (5 bases). V was clipped by 4 bases and J by 3 bases, with 13 bases between them. Per germline, CDR1 MNHEY and CDR2 SMNVEV (reference sequence). The CDR3 length is 14 residues.

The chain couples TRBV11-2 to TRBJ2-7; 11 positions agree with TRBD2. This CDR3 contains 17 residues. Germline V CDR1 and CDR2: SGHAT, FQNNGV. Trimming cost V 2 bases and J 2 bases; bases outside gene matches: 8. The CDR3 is CASSLSGSGRAAYEQYF. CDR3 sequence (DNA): TGTGCCAGCAGCTTATCTGGTAGCGGGAGGGCGGCCTACGAGCAGTACTTC.